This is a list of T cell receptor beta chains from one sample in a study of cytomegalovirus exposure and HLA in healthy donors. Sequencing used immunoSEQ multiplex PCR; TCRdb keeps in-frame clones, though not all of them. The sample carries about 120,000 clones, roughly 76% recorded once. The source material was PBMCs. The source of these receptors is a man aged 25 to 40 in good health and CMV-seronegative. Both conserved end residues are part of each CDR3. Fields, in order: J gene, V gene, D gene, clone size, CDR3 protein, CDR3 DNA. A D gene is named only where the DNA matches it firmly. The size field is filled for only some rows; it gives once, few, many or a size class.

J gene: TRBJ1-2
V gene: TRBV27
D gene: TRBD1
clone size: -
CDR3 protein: CASSSRTGFYGYTF
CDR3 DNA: TGTGCCAGCAGTTCCCGGACAGGGTTCTATGGCTACACCTTC

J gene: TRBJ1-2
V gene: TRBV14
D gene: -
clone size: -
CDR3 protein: CASSPLQGGEGYYGYTF
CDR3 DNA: TGTGCCAGCAGCCCCTTACAAGGGGGGGAGGGCTACTATGGCTACACCTTC

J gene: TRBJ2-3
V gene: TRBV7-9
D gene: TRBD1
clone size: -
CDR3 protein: CASSPGQTNTDTQYF
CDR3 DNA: TGTGCCAGCAGCCCGGGACAGACTAACACAGATACGCAGTATTTT

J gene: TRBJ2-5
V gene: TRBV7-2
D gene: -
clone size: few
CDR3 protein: CASSRISGVETQYF
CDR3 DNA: TGTGCCAGCAGCCGTATTTCAGGGGTGGAGACCCAGTACTTC

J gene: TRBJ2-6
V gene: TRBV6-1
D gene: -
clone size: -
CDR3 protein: CASSGGAGANVLTF
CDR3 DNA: TGTGCCAGCAGTGGGGGCGCTGGGGCCAACGTCCTGACTTTC

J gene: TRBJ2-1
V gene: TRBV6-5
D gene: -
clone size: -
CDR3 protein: CASSYLEDRSNEQFF
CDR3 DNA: TGTGCCAGCAGTTACCTGGAGGACAGAAGTAATGAGCAGTTCTTC

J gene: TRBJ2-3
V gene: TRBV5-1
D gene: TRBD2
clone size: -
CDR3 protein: CASSWALAGGPDTQYF
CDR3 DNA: TGCGCCAGCAGCTGGGCGCTAGCGGGGGGGCCGGATACGCAGTATTTT

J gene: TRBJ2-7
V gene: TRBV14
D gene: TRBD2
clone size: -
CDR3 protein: CASSLASGGTYEQYF
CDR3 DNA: TGTGCCAGCAGCCTAGCTAGCGGGGGAACCTACGAGCAGTACTTC

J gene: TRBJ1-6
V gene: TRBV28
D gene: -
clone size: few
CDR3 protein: CASTRHGNSPLHF
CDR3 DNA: TGTGCCAGCACGCGACACGGAAATTCACCCCTCCACTTT

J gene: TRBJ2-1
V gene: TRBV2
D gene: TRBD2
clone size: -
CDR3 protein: CASRALAGAGGEQFF
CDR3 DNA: TGTGCCAGCAGAGCTCTAGCGGGGGCCGGAGGGGAGCAGTTCTTC

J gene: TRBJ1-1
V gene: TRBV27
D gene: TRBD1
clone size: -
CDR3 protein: CASRLHRGTEAFF
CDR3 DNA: TGTGCCAGCAGATTGCACAGGGGTACTGAAGCTTTCTTT

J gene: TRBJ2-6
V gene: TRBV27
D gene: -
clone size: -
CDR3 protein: CATAPSGSGANVLTF
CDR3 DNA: TGTGCCACTGCCCCCTCGGGCTCTGGGGCCAACGTCCTGACTTTC

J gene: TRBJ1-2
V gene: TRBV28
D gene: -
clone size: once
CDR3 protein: CASSVGGGYTF
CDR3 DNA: TGTGCCAGCAGTGTCGGGGGTGGCTACACCTTC

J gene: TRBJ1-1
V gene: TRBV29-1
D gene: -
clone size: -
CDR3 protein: CSVWGGRDTEAFF
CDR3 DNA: TGCAGCGTTTGGGGTGGGAGGGACACTGAAGCTTTCTTT

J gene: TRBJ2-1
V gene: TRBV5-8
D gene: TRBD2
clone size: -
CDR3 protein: CASSPGRGGLPPYNEQFF
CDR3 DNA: TGTGCCAGCAGCCCTGGCCGGGGGGGCCTTCCCCCCTACAATGAGCAGTTCTTC

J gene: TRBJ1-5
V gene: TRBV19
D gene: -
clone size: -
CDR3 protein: CASSQTPGNQPQHF
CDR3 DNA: TGTGCCAGTAGCCAAACACCCGGCAATCAGCCCCAGCATTTT

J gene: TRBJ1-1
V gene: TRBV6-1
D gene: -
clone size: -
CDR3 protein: CASSAKQVRGTEAFF
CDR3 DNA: TGTGCCAGCAGTGCTAAACAGGTCAGGGGCACTGAAGCTTTCTTT

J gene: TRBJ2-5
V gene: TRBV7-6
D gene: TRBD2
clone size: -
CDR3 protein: CASSSTSGAIQETQYF
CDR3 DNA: TGTGCCAGCAGCTCGACTAGCGGCGCAATCCAAGAGACCCAGTACTTC

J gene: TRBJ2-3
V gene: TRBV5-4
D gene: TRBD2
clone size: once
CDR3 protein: CASSPGVSGGNPLDTQYF
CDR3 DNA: TGTGCCAGCAGCCCCGGGGTTAGCGGGGGGAACCCCCTAGATACGCAGTATTTT

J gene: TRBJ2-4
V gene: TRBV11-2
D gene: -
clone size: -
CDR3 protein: CASSSPRGSKNSQYF
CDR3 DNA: TGTGCCAGCAGCTCCCCTAGGGGGTCCAAAAACAGTCAGTACTTC

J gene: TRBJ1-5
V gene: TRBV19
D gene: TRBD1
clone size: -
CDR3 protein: CASSIGPGQGEQPQHF
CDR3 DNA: TGTGCCAGTAGTATAGGTCCGGGACAGGGGGAACAGCCCCAGCATTTT

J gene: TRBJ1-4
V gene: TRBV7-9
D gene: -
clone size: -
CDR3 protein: CASSFWQGLNEKLFF
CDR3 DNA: TGTGCCAGCAGCTTTTGGCAGGGGCTGAATGAAAAACTGTTTTTT

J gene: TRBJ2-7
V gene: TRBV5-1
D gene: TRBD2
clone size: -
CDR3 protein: CASSVLAGATYEQYF
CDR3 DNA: TGCGCCAGCAGCGTACTAGCGGGGGCGACCTACGAGCAGTACTTC

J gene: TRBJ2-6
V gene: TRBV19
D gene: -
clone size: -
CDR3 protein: CASSIGPQYSGANGLTF
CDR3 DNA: TGTGCCAGTAGTATCGGCCCTCAGTACTCTGGGGCCAACGGCCTGACTTTC

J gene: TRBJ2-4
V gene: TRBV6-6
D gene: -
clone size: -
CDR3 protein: CASSSPTLAKNIQYF
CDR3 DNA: TGTGCCAGCAGTTCCCCGACTCTAGCCAAAAACATTCAGTACTTC

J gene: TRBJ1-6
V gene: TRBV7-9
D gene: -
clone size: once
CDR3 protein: CASSPQNNSPLHF
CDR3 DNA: TGTGCCAGCAGCCCCCAGAATAATTCACCCCTCCACTTT

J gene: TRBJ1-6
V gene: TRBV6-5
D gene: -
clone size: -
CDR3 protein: CASSYYGQSYNSPLHF
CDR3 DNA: TGTGCCAGCAGTTACTACGGACAATCCTATAATTCACCCCTCCACTTT

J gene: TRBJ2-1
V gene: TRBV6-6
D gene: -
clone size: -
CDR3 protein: CASSMGQRGQFF
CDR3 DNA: TGTGCCAGCAGCATGGGGCAGAGAGGGCAGTTCTTC

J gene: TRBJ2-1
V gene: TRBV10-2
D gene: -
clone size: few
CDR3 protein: CASSPGFEQFF
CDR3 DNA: TGCGCCAGCAGTCCCGGTTTTGAGCAGTTCTTC